This record covers a single TCR beta chain. Its antigen is still unknown. Method: immunoSEQ multiplex PCR; TCRdb's copy keeps in-frame clones and lacks some. This table holds some 60,000 clones, 60% to 85% found once. This sample is drawn from a study of T cell responses to AZD1222 COVID-19 vaccine. Notes on the study in general: Unmutated variant regions are reportedly targeted by nearly half of spike-specific TCRs. Compared with day 0, the breadth and depth of the Spike-specific TCR repertoire rose significantly after two doses of AZD1222. Without day 14 samples, only post-peak T cell repertoires were studied. Vaccine-associated CD4 TCRs ranged over spike, dominating at 160-218 and 743-854.

Trimming left V 1 base short and J 4 bases short, with 11 bases between. Per the germline V gene, CDR1 is SGHRS and CDR2 is YFSETQ. The CDR3 has 15 residues. The specimen was peripheral blood, collected 28 days after the second AZD1222 dose. The sequence came from an adult who received the AZD1222 COVID-19 vaccine. V is TRBV5-1 and J is TRBJ1-4; D perhaps matches TRBD1 (6 bases). CDR3 sequence (DNA): TGCGCCAGCAGCTTGAGGGGGTGGGGTAATGAAAAACTGTTTTTT. Translated: CASSLRGWGNEKLFF.